This T cell receptor beta chain is from a study of cytomegalovirus exposure and HLA in healthy donors. Study conclusions and caveats: CMV serostatus stood as the only immune exposure information on hand.

A word on this clone: What it recognizes is unknown.

The CDR3 has 17 amino acids. The V gene's germline CDR1 is SGHDT and CDR2 YYEEEE. Unmatched junction bases numbered 13, after V lost 8 bases and J lost 1 base. The PCR was carried out with 60 Vbeta primers and 13 Jbeta primers. This table comes from immunoSEQ multiplex PCR, and its TCRdb copy is limited to in-frame clones, with some not included. The data contain approximately 110,000 clones, under 90% of them seen just once; the ten biggest clones take up just under 2.5%. Sequenced: PBMCs. The gene calls are TRBV5-6 and TRBJ2-2; 8 bases line up with TRBD1. This clonotype originated in a woman aged 18-35 years in good health and CMV-seronegative. CDR3 in DNA: TGTGCCAGTTCTAGGGATGCGGACAGGGTGAACACCGGGGAGCTGTTTTTT. Its protein product is CASSRDADRVNTGELFF.